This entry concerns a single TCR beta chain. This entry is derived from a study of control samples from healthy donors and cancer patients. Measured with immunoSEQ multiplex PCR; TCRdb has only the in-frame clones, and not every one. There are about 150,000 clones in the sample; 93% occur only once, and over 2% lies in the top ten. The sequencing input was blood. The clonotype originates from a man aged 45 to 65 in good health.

The CDR3: CASRNPGGELFF. CDR3 bases: TGTGCCAGCAGGAACCCGGGCGGGGAGCTGTTTTTT. The J gene is TRBJ2-2, the V gene TRBV12-3 or TRBV12-4; D gene uncertain. Deletions cut 6 bases from V and 7 bases from J, with 9 bases between. The CDR3 loop spans 12 amino acids.